The entry below describes one TCR beta chain. Germline V lookup: CDR1 MNHEY, CDR2 SMNVEV (reference sequence). The CDR3 runs to 14 residues. The V and J ends lost 6 bases and 5 bases respectively, with 11 bases between them. The primer mix had 60 Vbeta and 13 Jbeta primers. The protocol was immunoSEQ multiplex PCR, while the TCRdb copy is restricted to in-frame clones and leaves out a portion. The sample lists some 120,000 clones, approximately 85% seen once, with about 6.7% in the top ten. The data originate from a study of cytomegalovirus exposure and HLA in healthy donors. This rearrangement joins TRBV27 to TRBJ1-6; D unresolved. The sample comprised PBMCs. The clonotype was recovered from a woman in her thirties in good health and CMV-seropositive. In nucleotides, the CDR3 is TGTGCCAGCAGGAACCCTCCGGATAATTCACCCCTCCACTTT. This encodes CASRNPPDNSPLHF.